This note documents a single T cell receptor (beta chain) sequence. The sample comes from a study of cytomegalovirus exposure and HLA in healthy donors. The protocol was immunoSEQ multiplex PCR, while the TCRdb copy is restricted to in-frame clones and leaves out a portion. Of 55,000 to 70,000 clones listed, around 89% were seen once; the top ten hold approximately 1.7%. Germline V CDR1 and CDR2: LNHNV, YYDKDF (reference sequence). The ends were cut back, 0 bases at V and 1 base at J, with 7 bases in the middle. There are 14 residues in the CDR3. The receptor was isolated from a woman in her late teens or twenties in good health and CMV-seronegative. The specimen sequenced was PBMCs. V usage is TRBV15 and J usage is TRBJ2-7; D is unresolved. CDR3 in DNA: TGTGCCACCAGCAGAGATAGTCTTTCCTACGAGCAGTACTTC. Translated, it gives CATSRDSLSYEQYF.